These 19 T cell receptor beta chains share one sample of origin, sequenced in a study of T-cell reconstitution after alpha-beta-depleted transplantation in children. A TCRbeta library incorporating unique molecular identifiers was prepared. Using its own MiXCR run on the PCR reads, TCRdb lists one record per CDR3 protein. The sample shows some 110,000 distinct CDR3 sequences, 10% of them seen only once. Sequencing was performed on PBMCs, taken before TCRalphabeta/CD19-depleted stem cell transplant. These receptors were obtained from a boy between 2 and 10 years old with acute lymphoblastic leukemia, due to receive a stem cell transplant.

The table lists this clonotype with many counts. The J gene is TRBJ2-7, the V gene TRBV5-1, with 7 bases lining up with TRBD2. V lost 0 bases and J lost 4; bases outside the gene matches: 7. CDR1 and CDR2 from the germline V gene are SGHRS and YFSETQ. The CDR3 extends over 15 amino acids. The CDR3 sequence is CASSLVGGGAYEQYF. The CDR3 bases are TGCGCCAGCAGCTTGGTAGGCGGGGGTGCGTACGAGCAGTACTTC.

The CDR3 bases are TGTGCCAGCAGCGCCAAACTAGCGGGAGAGCAGTATTTT. It yields the protein CASSAKLAGEQYF. V usage is TRBV9 and J usage is TRBJ2-3; 11 bases align to TRBD2. V was pared by 3 bases and J by 11 bases, with 5 bases of the junction left unmatched. Germline CDR1 and CDR2: SGDLS and YYNGEE. This CDR3 comprises 13 residues.

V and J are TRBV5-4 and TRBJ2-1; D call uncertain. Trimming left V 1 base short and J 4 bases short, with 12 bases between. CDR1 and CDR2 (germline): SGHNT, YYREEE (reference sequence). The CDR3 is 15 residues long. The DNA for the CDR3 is TGTGCCAGCAGCTTGTCCAGCAAACTATACAATGAGCAGTTCTTC. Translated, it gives CASSLSSKLYNEQFF.

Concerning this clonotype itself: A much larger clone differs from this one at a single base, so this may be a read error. The CDR3 DNA is TGTGACAGCAGCTTAATTGTTGACGAGCAGTACTTC. It translates to CDSSLIVDEQYF. The V and J genes are TRBV7-9 and TRBJ2-7; unclear D gene. This CDR3 is 12 amino acids long. The V gene's germline CDR1 is SEHNR and CDR2 FQNEAQ (reference sequence).

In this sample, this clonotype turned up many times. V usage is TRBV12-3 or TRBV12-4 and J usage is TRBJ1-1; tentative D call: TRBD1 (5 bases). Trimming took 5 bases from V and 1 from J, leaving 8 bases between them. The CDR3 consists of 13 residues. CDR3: CASSQGTNTEAFF. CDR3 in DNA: TGTGCCAGCAGTCAGGGAACGAACACTGAAGCTTTCTTT.

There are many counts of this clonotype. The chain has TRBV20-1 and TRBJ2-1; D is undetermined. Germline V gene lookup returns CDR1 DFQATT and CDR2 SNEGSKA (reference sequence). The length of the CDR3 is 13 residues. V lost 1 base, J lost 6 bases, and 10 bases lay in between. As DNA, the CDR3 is TGCAGTGCTAGAGGGGCAGTGGGCAATGAGCAGTTCTTC. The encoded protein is CSARGAVGNEQFF.

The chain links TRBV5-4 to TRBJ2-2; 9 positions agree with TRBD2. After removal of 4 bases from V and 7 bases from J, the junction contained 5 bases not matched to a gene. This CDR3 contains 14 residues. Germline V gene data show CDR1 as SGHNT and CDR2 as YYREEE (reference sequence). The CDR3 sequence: CASSGGLAVGELFF. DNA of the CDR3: TGTGCCAGCAGCGGGGGACTAGCTGTCGGGGAGCTGTTTTTT.

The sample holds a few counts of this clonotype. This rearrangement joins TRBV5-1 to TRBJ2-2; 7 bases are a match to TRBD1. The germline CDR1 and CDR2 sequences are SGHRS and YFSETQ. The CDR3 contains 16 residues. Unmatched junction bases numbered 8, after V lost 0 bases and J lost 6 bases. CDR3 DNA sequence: TGCGCCAGCAGCTTGGCCAGGGGGAATTCACCCGGGGAGCTGTTTTTT. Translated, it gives CASSLARGNSPGELFF. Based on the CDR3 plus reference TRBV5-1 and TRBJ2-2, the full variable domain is KAGVTQTPRYLIKTRGQQVTLSCSPISGHRSVSWYQQTPGQGLQFLFEYFSETQRNKGNFPGRFSGRQFSNSRSEMNVSTLELGDSALYLCASSLARGNSPGELFFGEGSRLTVL.

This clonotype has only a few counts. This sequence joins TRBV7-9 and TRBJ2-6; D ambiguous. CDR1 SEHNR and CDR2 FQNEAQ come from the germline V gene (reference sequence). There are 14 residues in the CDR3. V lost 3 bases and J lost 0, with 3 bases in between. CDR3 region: CASSFPSGANVLTF. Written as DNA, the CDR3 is TGTGCCAGCAGCTTCCCCTCTGGGGCCAACGTCCTGACTTTC.

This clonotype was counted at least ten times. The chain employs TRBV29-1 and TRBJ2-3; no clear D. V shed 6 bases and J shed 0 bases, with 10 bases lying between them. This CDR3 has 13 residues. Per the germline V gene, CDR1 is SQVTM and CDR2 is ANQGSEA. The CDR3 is CSVEPGSTDTQYF. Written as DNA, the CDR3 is TGCAGCGTGGAACCTGGGAGCACAGATACGCAGTATTTT.

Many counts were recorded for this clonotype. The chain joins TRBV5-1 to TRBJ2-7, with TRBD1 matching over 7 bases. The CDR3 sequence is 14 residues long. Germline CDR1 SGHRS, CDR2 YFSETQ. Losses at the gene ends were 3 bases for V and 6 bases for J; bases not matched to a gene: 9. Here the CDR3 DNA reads TGCGCCAGCAGCTCGGACAGGAATTTATTCGAGCAGTACTTC. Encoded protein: CASSSDRNLFEQYF.

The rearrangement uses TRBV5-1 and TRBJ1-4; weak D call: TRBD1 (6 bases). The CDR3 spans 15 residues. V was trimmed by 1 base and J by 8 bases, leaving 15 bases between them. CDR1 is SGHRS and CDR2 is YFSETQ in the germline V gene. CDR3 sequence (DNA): TGCGCCAGCAGCTTGTCGGGGGGCGAGGTGGAAAAACTGTTTTTT. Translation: CASSLSGGEVEKLFF.

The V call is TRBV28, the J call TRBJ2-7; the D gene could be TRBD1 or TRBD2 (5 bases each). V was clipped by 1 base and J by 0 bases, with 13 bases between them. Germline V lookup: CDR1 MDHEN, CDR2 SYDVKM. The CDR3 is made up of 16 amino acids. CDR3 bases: TGTGCCAGCAGTTTATCCCGCCGGGACGGCTCCTACGAGCAGTACTTC. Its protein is CASSLSRRDGSYEQYF.

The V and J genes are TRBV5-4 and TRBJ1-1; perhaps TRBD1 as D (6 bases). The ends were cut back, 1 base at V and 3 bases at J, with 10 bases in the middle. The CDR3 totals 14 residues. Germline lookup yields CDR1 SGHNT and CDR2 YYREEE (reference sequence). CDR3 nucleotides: TGTGCCAGCAGCTTGTGGGGGGCTGACACTGAAGCTTTCTTT. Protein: CASSLWGADTEAFF.

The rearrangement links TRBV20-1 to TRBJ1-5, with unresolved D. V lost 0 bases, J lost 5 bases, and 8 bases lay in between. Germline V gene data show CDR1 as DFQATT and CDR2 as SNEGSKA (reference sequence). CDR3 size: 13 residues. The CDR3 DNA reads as TGCAGTGCTAGAGATGACCAGCATCAGCCCCAGCATTTT. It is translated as CSARDDQHQPQHF.

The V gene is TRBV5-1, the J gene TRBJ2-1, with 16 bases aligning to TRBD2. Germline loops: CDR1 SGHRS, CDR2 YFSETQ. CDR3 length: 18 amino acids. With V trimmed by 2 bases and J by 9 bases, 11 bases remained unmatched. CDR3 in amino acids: CASSFAGLAGGPGPEQFF. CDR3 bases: TGCGCCAGCAGCTTCGCGGGACTAGCGGGAGGGCCTGGGCCTGAGCAGTTCTTC.

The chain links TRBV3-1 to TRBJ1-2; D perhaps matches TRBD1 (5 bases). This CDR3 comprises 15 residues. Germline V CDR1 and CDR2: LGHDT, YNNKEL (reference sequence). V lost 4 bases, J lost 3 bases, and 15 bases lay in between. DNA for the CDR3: TGTGCCAGCAGCCGAGATGGGGGGTTAGACTATGGCTACACCTTC. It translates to CASSRDGGLDYGYTF.

In nucleotides, the CDR3 is TGCAGTGAGAAGGAGAGTTATAGCAATCAGCCCCAGCATTTT. Residues: CSEKESYSNQPQHF. The chain is built from TRBV20-1 and TRBJ1-5; D is undetermined. The germline gives CDR1 DFQATT, CDR2 SNEGSKA (reference sequence). V was shortened by 7 bases and J by 0 bases, with 13 bases between the two germline ends. The CDR3 totals 14 residues.

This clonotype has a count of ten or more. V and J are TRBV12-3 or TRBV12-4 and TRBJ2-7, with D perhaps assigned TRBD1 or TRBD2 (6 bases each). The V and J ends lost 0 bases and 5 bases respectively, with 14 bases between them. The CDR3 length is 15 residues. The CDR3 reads CASSLAEGGADEQYF. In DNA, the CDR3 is TGTGCCAGCAGTTTAGCGGAGGGGGGCGCGGACGAGCAGTACTTC.